Presented here are 13 T cell receptor beta chains from one specimen sequenced in a study of blood T cells in healthy people across ages. A J-beta primer mix and a sample-barcoded 5' primer were used in a second PCR of roughly 6 to 12 cycles. Each CDR3 protein gets one entry after TCRdb re-called the 5' RACE reads with MiXCR. Altogether approximately 1,000,000 distinct CDR3 sequences are present, 40% to 50% being singletons, with the ten largest covering around 18%. Sample: blood. Receptors were obtained from a woman aged 55 to 70 in good health.

This clonotype was picked up many times. This chain links TRBV2 with TRBJ2-7; a weak D match, TRBD2 (5 bases). V was shortened by 6 bases and J by 4 bases, with 7 bases between the two germline ends. Germline assignment: CDR1 SNHLY and CDR2 FYNNEI. The CDR3 extends over 11 amino acids. CDR3 DNA sequence: TGTGCCAGCAGCGGGGTGTACGAGCAGTACTTC. Translating gives CASSGVYEQYF.

This chain joins TRBV12-3 or TRBV12-4 and TRBJ1-2, with TRBD1 as a possible D gene (5 bases). The V end lost 10 bases, the J end lost 5 bases, and 11 bases lay between the germline ends. The CDR3 runs to 11 residues. CDR3 nucleotide sequence: TGTGCCACTGGGACCCTATATGGCTACACCTTC. Its translation is CATGTLYGYTF.

In nucleotides, the CDR3 is TGCGCCAGCAGCTTGGAGTTAGACTACGAGCAGTACTTC. Protein: CASSLELDYEQYF. The chain combines TRBV5-1 with TRBJ2-7; D remains ambiguous. The V end was cut by 0 bases, the J end by 3 bases, with 7 bases between. The CDR3 is 13 amino acids. Germline V gives CDR1 SGHRS, CDR2 YFSETQ.

The CDR3 DNA is TGTGCCAGCAGCTTAATTCGACTAGCGGCTTATGCGCAGTATTTT. Translated: CASSLIRLAAYAQYF. The chain combines TRBV7-8 with TRBJ2-3, with 9 positions matching TRBD2. The CDR3 is made up of 15 amino acids. Germline values: CDR1 SGHVS, CDR2 FQNEAQ. Trimming took 2 bases from V and 10 from J; bases not matched to a gene: 10.

This clonotype was found a few times. The chain uses TRBV15 and TRBJ2-7, with TRBD1 as a possible D gene (5 bases). Between the trimmed V and J ends, which lost 5 bases and 2 bases, there was a span of 13 bases. From germline, CDR1 is LNHNV and CDR2 YYDKDF (reference sequence). The CDR3 consists of 14 residues. In DNA form, the CDR3 reads TGTGCCACCAGCCGTCGGACGGACACCTACGAGCAGTACTTC. Protein sequence: CATSRRTDTYEQYF.

Note on this clonotype: A read error is possible here, since a much larger clone lies one base away. The gene calls are TRBV7-9 and TRBJ2-4; 9 bases map to TRBD1. The closer fit of TRBJ2-7 to the DNA end suggests the J call may be wrong. This CDR3 has 16 residues. Germline CDR1 is SEHNR and CDR2 is FQNEAQ (reference sequence). The CDR3 DNA sequence: TGTGCCAGCAGCTTAATGTCCACAGGGGGCTCCTTCGAGCAGTACTTC. Protein sequence: CASSLMSTGGSFEQYF.

The J gene is TRBJ2-5, the V gene TRBV6-1; unclear D gene. Germline lookup yields CDR1 MNHNS and CDR2 SASEGT. Trimming removed 5 bases at V and 11 bases at J, with 21 bases between. The CDR3 spans 14 residues. The CDR3 protein is CASSIRPLGKEQYF. CDR3 nucleotide sequence: TGTGCCAGCAGTATTCGACCGCTAGGGAAGGAGCAGTACTTC.

This clonotype has just a few counts. The chain is built from TRBV20-1 and TRBJ2-7, with TRBD2 identical over 9 bases. The J call is in doubt because the DNA end fits TRBJ2-5 better. CDR3 length equals 15 residues. The germline V gene has CDR1 DFQATT and CDR2 SNEGSKA (reference sequence). As DNA, the CDR3 is TGCAGTGCTAGAGTTGTAGCGGGAGTCCGGGAGACCCAGTACTTC. Translation gives CSARVVAGVRETQYF.

The V gene is TRBV20-1, the J gene TRBJ2-7; 7 positions match TRBD1. The CDR3 covers 14 residues. J gave up 1 base and V 5 bases, and 8 bases lay outside the gene matches. Germline V lookup: CDR1 DFQATT, CDR2 SNEGSKA (reference sequence). In DNA form, the CDR3 reads TGCAGTGCTGAGCCCCGGGACAGTTCCTACGAGCAGTACTTC. Amino acid sequence: CSAEPRDSSYEQYF.

The chain uses TRBV7-2 and TRBJ1-2, with TRBD1 as a possible D gene (6 bases). Per germline, CDR1 SGHTA and CDR2 FQGNSA. CDR3 length equals 14 residues. The V end was cut by 4 bases, the J end by 3 bases, with 12 bases between. The DNA of the CDR3 is TGTGCCAGCAGCTCGACCGGGGGGCACTATGGCTACACCTTC. This sequence encodes CASSSTGGHYGYTF.

The chain links TRBV29-1 to TRBJ2-5; possibly TRBD1 or TRBD2 for D (6 bases each). CDR1 is SQVTM, CDR2 ANQGSEA, per germline. Trimming took off 8 bases at V and 7 bases at J, with 20 bases between the two ends. CDR3 size: 13 residues. The CDR3 region is CSTGTLGIGTQYF. In DNA form, the CDR3 reads TGCAGCACAGGGACTTTGGGGATTGGGACCCAGTACTTC.

The chain combines TRBV27 with TRBJ1-2, with TRBD1 as a possible D gene (5 bases). The CDR3 extends over 15 amino acids. Deletions cut 3 bases from V and 4 bases from J, with 15 bases between. The V gene's germline CDR1 is MNHEY and CDR2 SMNVEV (reference sequence). In nucleotides, the CDR3 is TGTGCCAGCAGTTTGGTCGGGGGTACAGTCTATGGCTACACCTTC. It translates to CASSLVGGTVYGYTF.

The genes are TRBV20-1 and TRBJ2-7, with D perhaps matching TRBD1 (5 bases). The J call is doubtful: the DNA matches TRBJ2-5 better. Germline assignment: CDR1 DFQATT and CDR2 SNEGSKA (reference sequence). The CDR3 is 11 residues long. This chain's CDR3 is CSARVRGTQYF. CDR3 nucleotide sequence: TGCAGTGCTAGAGTAAGGGGGACCCAGTACTTC.